This TCR beta chain was identified in a study of shared clonotypes between healthy human individuals. As for the study in general: Two female and a few male donors aged 18 to 49 were enrolled. Per donor, CD8 memory used one plate, CD8 naive used two, CD4 memory used three and CD4 naive used three. Study outcomes and limitations: Clonotype sharing among donors was thought likely to change with sequencing depth. Naive CD4 clonotype sharing across a few donors was 4.5% to 6%.

This table comes from immunoSEQ multiplex PCR, and its TCRdb copy is limited to in-frame clones, with some not included. Altogether about 2 million clones are present, about 95% being singletons, with the ten largest covering approximately 1.2%. CD45RO-negative, CCR7-selected cells formed the naive CD8 fraction, which excluded terminally differentiated effector memory CD45RA+ cells. CDR1 and CDR2 (germline): MNHNY, SVGAGI (reference sequence). The CDR3 contains 15 residues. V lost 8 bases and J 0 bases, leaving 13 bases between the germline ends. About this clone: Its antigen is not known.

Sequenced: naive CD8+ T cells sorted from blood. This clonotype was sampled from a man between 18 and 35 years old in good health. The chain employs TRBV6-6 and TRBJ2-2; a possible D gene is TRBD1 (6 bases). The CDR3 loop reads CASPRDTANTGELFF. CDR3 bases: TGTGCCAGCCCCCGGGACACCGCGAACACCGGGGAGCTGTTTTTT.